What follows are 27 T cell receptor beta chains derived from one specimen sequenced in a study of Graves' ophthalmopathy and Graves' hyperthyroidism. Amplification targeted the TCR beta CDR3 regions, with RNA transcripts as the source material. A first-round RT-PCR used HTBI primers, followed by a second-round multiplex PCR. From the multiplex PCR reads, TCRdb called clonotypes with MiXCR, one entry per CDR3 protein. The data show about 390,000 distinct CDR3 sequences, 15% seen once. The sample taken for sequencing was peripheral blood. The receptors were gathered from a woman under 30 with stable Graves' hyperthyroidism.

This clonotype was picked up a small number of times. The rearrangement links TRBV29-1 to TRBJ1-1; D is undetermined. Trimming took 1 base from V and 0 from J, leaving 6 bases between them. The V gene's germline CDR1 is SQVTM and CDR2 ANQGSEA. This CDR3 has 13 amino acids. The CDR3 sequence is CSVEGGLNTEAFF. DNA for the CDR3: TGCAGCGTTGAAGGGGGTTTGAACACTGAAGCTTTCTTT.

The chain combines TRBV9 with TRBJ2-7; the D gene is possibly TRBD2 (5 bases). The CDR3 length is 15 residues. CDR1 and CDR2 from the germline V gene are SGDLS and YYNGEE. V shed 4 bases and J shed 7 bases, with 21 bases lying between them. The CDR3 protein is CASSPSTLARGEQYF. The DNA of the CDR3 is TGTGCCAGCAGCCCTAGCACGTTAGCCCGGGGAGAGCAGTACTTC.

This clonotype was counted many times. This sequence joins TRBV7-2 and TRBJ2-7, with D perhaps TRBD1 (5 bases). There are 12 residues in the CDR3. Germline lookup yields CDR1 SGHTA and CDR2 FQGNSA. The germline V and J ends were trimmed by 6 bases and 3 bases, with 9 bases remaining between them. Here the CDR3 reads CASRGQFYEQYF. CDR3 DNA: TGTGCCAGCAGAGGACAATTCTACGAGCAGTACTTC.

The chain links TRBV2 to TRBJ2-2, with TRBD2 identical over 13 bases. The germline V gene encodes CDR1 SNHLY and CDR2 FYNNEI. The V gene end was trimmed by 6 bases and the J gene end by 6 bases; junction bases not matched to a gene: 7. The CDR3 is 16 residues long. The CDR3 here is CASSGLAGVLPGELFF. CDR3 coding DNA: TGTGCCAGCAGCGGACTAGCGGGAGTTCTCCCCGGGGAGCTGTTTTTT.

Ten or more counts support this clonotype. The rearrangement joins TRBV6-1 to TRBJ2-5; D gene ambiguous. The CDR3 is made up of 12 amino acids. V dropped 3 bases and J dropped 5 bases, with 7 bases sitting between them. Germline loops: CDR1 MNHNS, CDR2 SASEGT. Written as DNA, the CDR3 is TGTGCCAGCAGTGAGTTCCTGGAGACCCAGTACTTC. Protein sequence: CASSEFLETQYF.

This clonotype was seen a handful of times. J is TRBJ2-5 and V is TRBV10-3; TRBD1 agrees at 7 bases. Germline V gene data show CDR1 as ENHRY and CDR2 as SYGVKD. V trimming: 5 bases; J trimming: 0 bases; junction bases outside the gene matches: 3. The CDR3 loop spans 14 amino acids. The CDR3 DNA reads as TGTGCCATCAGTTCCGGGACAGACCAAGAGACCCAGTACTTC. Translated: CAISSGTDQETQYF.

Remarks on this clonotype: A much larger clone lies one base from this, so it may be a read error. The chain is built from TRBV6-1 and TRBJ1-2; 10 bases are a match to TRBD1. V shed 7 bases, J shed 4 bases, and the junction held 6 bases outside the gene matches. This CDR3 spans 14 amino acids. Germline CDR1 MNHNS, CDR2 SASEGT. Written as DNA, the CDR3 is TGTGCCAGCACCTCGACAGGGGGCGGCTATGGCTACACCTTC. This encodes CASTSTGGGYGYTF.

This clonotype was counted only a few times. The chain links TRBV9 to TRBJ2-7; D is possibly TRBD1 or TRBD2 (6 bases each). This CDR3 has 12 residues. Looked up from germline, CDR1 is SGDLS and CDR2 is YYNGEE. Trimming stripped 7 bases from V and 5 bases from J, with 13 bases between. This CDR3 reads CASSHGGDEQYF. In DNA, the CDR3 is TGTGCCAGCTCCCACGGGGGCGACGAGCAGTACTTC. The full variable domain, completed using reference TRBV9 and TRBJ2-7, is DSGVTQTPKHLITATGQRVTLRCSPRSGDLSVYWYQQSLDQGLQFLIQYYNGEERAKGNILERFSAQQFPDLHSELNLSSLELGDSALYFCASSHGGDEQYFGPGTRLTVT.

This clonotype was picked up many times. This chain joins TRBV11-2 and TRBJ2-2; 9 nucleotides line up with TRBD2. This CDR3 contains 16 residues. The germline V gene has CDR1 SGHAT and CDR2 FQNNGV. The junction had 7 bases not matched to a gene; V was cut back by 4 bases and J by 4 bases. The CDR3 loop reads CASSSSSGASTGELFF. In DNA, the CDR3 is TGTGCCAGCAGCTCCTCTAGCGGGGCGAGCACCGGGGAGCTGTTTTTT.

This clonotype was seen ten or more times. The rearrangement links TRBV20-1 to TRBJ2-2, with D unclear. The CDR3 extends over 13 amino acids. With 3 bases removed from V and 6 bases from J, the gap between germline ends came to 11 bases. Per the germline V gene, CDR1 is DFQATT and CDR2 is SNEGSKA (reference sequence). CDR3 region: CSASWDGAGELFF. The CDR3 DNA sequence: TGCAGTGCTAGTTGGGATGGAGCCGGGGAGCTGTTTTTT.

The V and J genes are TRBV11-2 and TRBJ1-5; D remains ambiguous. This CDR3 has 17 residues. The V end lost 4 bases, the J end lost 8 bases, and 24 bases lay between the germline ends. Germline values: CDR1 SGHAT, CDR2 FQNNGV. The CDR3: CASSSLSGQYPYEPQHF. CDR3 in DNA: TGTGCCAGCAGCTCCCTCAGTGGGCAGTACCCTTATGAGCCCCAGCATTTT.

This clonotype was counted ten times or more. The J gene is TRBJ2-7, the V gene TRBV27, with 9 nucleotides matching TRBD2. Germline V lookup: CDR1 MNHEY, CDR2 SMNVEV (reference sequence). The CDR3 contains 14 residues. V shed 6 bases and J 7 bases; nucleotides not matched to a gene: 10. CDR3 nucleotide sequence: TGTGCCAGCAGCTTGTCTAGCGGGATTGGAGAGCAGTACTTC. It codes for CASSLSSGIGEQYF.

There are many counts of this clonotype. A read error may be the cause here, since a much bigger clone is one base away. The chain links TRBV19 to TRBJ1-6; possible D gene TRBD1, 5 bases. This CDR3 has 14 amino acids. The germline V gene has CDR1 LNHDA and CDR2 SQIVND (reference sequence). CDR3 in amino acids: CASSIVGANSHLHF. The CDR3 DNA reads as TGTGCCAGTAGTATCGTCGGGGCTAATTCACACCTCCACTTT.

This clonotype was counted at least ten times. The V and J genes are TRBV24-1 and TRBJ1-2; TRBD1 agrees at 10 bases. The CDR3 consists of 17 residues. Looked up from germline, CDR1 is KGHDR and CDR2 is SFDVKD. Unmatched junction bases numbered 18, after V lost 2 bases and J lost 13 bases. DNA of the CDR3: TGTGCCACCAGTGATTCCCGGAGAGGGACAGGGGATTTAAGTCTCACCTTC. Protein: CATSDSRRGTGDLSLTF.

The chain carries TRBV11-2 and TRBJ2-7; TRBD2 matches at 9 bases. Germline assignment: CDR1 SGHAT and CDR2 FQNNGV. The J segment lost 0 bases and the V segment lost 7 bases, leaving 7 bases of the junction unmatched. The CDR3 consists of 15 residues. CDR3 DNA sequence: TGTGCCAGCACCACAGGACTAGCGAGCTCCTACGAGCAGTACTTC. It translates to CASTTGLASSYEQYF.

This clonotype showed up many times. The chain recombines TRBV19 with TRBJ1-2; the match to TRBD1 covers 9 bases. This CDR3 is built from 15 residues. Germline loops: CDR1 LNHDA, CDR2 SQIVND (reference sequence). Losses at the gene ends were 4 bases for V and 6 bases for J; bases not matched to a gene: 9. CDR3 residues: CASSSRDRVWNGYTF. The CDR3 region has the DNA TGTGCCAGTAGTAGCCGGGACAGGGTTTGGAATGGCTACACCTTC. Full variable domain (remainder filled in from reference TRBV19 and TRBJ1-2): DGGITQSPKYLFRKEGQNVTLSCEQNLNHDAMYWYRQDPGQGLRLIYYSQIVNDFQKGDIAEGYSVSREKKESFPLTVTSAQKNPTAFYLCASSSRDRVWNGYTFGSGTRLTVV.

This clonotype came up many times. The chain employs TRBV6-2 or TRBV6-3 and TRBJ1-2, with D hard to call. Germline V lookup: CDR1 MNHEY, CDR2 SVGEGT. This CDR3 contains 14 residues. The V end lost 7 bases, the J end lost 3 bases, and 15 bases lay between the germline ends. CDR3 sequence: CASTLGRLDYGYTF. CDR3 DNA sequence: TGTGCCAGCACCTTAGGGAGGCTCGACTATGGCTACACCTTC.

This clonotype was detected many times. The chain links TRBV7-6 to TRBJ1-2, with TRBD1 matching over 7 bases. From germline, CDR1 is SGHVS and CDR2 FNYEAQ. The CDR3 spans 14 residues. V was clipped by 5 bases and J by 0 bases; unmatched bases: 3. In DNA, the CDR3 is TGTGCCAGCAGCAACAGGGGAGCTAACTATGGCTACACCTTC. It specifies CASSNRGANYGYTF.

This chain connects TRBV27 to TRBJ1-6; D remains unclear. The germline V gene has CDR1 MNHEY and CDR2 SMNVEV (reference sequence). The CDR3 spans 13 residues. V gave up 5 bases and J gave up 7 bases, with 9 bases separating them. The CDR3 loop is CASSQTPNSPLHF. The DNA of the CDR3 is TGTGCCAGCAGTCAGACCCCCAATTCACCCCTCCACTTT.

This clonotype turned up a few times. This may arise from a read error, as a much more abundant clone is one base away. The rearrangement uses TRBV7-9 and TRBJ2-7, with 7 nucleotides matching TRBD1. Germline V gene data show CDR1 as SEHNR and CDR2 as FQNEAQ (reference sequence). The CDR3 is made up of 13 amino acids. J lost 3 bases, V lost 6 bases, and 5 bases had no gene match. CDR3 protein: CASSYNRGYEQYF. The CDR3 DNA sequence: TGTGCCAGCAGTTACAACAGGGGCTACGAGCAGTACTTC.

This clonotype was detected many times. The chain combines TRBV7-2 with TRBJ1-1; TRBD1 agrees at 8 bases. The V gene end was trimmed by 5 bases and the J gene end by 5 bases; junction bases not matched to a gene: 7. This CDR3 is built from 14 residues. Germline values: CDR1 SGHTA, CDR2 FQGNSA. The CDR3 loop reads CASSPQGAGTEAFF. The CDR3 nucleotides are TGTGCCAGCAGCCCTCAGGGGGCGGGAACTGAAGCTTTCTTT.

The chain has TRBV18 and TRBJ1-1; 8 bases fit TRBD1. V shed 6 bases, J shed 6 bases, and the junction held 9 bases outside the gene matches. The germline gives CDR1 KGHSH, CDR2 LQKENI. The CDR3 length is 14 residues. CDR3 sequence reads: CASSQQGVAAEAFF. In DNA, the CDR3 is TGTGCCAGCTCTCAACAGGGGGTCGCGGCTGAAGCTTTCTTT.

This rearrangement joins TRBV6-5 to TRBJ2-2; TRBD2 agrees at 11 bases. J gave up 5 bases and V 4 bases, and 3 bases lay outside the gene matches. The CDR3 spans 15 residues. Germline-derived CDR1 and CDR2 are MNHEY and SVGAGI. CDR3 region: CASSLTSGATGELFF. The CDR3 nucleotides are TGTGCCAGCAGTTTGACTAGCGGGGCAACCGGGGAGCTGTTTTTT.

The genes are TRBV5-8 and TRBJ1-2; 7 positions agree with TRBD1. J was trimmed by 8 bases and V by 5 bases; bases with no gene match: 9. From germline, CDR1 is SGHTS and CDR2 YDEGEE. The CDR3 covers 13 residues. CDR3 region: CASRARQGQGYTF. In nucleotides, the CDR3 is TGTGCCAGCAGGGCCAGACAGGGACAAGGCTACACCTTC. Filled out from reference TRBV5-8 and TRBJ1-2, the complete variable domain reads EAGVTQSPTHLIKTRGQQATLRCSPISGHTSVYWYQQALGLGLQFLLWYDEGEERNRGNFPPRFSGRQFPNYSSELNVNALELEDSALYLCASRARQGQGYTFGSGTRLTVV.

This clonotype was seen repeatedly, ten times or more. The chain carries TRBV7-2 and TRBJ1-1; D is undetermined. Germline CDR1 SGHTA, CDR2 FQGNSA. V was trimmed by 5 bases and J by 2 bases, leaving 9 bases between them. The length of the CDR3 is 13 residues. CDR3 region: CASSTQGNTEAFF. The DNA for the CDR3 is TGTGCCAGCAGCACACAAGGCAACACTGAAGCTTTCTTT.

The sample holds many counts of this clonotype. The CDR3 DNA sequence: TGTGCCAGCAGTCTCCACCGACCCGACACTGAAGCTTTCTTT. This encodes CASSLHRPDTEAFF. V gene TRBV12-3 or TRBV12-4 combines with J gene TRBJ1-1, with D uncertain. Between the trimmed V and J ends, which lost 5 bases and 3 bases, there was a span of 13 bases. CDR3 length: 14 amino acids.

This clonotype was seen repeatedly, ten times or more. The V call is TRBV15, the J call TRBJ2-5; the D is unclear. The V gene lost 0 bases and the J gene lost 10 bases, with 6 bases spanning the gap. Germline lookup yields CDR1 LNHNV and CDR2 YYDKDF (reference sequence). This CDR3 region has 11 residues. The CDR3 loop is CATSRDLVQYF. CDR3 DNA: TGTGCCACCAGCAGAGATTTGGTCCAGTACTTC.